This TCR beta chain was obtained from a study of shared clonotypes between healthy human individuals. Trimming shortened V by 5 bases and J by 2 bases, and 19 bases separated the two germline ends. The CDR3 runs 16 residues. Germline V CDR1 and CDR2: MNHEY, SMNVEV (reference sequence). Naivety among CD8 cells was defined by CD45RO negativity and positive CCR7 selection, thereby excluding terminally differentiated effector memory CD45RA+ cells. Sequenced by immunoSEQ multiplex PCR; TCRdb stores in-frame clones only, minus some. Of 760,000 or so clones listed, approximately 97% were seen once; the top ten hold less than 0.25%.

The source is a man aged 30-40 years in good health. Sequenced material: naive CD8+ T cells sorted from blood. The chain combines TRBV27 with TRBJ2-7, with D possibly TRBD2 on 6 matching bases. The DNA for the CDR3 is TGTGCCAGCAGTCCATACCTCCTCGGCGGGACCTACGAGCAGTACTTC. Translating gives CASSPYLLGGTYEQYF.